The text below deals with one TCR beta chain. The data were obtained in a study of cytomegalovirus exposure and HLA in healthy donors. The trim removed 4 bases at V and 11 bases at J, leaving 10 bases unmatched. Germline V gene data show CDR1 as SEHNR and CDR2 as FQNEAQ (reference sequence). This CDR3 has 15 residues. In the PCR, 60 Vbeta and 13 Jbeta primers were used. The assay was immunoSEQ multiplex PCR, and TCRdb's table has in-frame clones only and misses some. The table has 150,000 to 200,000 clones, 76% seen once. The chain employs TRBV7-9 and TRBJ2-3, with 12 positions matching TRBD1. Sequencing was done on a sample of PBMCs. This clonotype was sampled from a woman aged 30 to 39 in good health and CMV-seropositive. CDR3 region: CASSSRDRGPLGQYF. Written as DNA, the CDR3 is TGTGCCAGCAGCTCCCGGGACAGGGGGCCCTTAGGGCAGTATTTT.